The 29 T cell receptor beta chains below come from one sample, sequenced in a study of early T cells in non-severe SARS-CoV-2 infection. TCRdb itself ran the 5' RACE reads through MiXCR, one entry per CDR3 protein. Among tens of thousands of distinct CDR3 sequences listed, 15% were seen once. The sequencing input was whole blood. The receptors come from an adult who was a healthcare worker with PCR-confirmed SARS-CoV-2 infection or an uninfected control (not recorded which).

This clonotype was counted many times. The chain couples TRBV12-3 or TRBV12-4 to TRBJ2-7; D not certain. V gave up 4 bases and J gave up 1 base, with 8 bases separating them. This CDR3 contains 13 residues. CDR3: CASSSSLSYEQYF. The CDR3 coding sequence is TGTGCCAGCAGTTCCAGTCTATCCTACGAGCAGTACTTC.

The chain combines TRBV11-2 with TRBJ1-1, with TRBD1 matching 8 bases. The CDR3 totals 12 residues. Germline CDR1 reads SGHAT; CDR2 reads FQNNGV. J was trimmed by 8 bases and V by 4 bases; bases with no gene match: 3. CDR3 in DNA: TGTGCCAGCAGCTGGGGGACAGGAGAAGCTTTCTTT. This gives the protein CASSWGTGEAFF.

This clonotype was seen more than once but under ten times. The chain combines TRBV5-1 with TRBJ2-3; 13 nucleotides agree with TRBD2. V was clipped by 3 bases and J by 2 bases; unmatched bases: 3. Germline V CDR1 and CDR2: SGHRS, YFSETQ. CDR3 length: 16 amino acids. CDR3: CASSSGTSGITDTQYF. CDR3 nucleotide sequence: TGCGCCAGCAGCTCGGGGACTAGCGGGATCACAGATACGCAGTATTTT.

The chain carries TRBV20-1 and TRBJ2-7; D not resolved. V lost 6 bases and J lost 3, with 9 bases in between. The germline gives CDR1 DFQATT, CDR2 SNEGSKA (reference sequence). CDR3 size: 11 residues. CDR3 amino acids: CSAPDHYEQYF. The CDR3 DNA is TGCAGTGCCCCCGACCACTACGAGCAGTACTTC.

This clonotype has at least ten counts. The CDR3 here is CSGPTGTGGREQYF. The DNA for the CDR3 is TGCAGTGGCCCCACTGGGACAGGTGGCCGCGAGCAGTACTTC. The chain is built from TRBV20-1 and TRBJ2-7; the match to TRBD1 covers 8 bases. This CDR3 has 14 residues. In germline, CDR1 is DFQATT, CDR2 SNEGSKA (reference sequence). After removal of 7 bases from V and 6 bases from J, the junction contained 14 bases not matched to a gene.

CDR3 nucleotides: TGTGCCAGCAGCCCTAGGACTAGCGGGAGGCAAGAGACCCAGTACTTC. It is translated as CASSPRTSGRQETQYF. This sequence joins TRBV11-2 and TRBJ2-5; 14 nucleotides agree with TRBD2. Trimming at V came to 5 bases and at J to 2 bases, leaving 4 bases not matched to a gene. This CDR3 has 16 residues. Germline V gene lookup returns CDR1 SGHAT and CDR2 FQNNGV.

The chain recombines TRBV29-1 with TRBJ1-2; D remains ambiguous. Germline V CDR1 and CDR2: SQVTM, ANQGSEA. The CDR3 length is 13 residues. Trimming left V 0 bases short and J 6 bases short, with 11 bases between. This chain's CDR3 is CSVEEFASDGYTF. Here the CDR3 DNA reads TGCAGCGTTGAAGAATTTGCGTCAGATGGCTACACCTTC. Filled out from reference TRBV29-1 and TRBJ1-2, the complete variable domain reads SAVISQKPSRDICQRGTSLTIQCQVDSQVTMMFWYRQQPGQSLTLIATANQGSEATYESGFVIDKFPISRPNLTFSTLTVSNMSPEDSSIYLCSVEEFASDGYTFGSGTRLTVV.

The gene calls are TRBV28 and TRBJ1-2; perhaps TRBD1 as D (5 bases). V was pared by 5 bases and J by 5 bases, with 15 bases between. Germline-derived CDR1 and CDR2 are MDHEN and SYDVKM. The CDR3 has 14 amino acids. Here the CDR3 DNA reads TGTGCCAGCAGTGCCTCGACAGTTCCGTATGGCTACACCTTC. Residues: CASSASTVPYGYTF.

The CDR3 is CASSSQYTQYF. DNA for the CDR3: TGTGCCAGCAGCTCACAGTATACGCAGTATTTT. The chain carries TRBV7-6 and TRBJ2-3; the D is unclear. Germline assignment: CDR1 SGHVS and CDR2 FNYEAQ. The CDR3 is 11 residues long. V was shortened by 4 bases and J by 7 bases, with 6 bases between the two germline ends.

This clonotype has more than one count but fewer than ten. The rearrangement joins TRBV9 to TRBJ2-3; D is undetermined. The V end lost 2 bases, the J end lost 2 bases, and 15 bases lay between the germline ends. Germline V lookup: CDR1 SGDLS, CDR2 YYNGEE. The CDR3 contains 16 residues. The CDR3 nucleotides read TGTGCCAGCAGCGTCTATAGAAGACCAGCCACAGATACGCAGTATTTT. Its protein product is CASSVYRRPATDTQYF. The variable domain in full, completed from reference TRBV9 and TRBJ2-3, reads DSGVTQTPKHLITATGQRVTLRCSPRSGDLSVYWYQQSLDQGLQFLIQYYNGEERAKGNILERFSAQQFPDLHSELNLSSLELGDSALYFCASSVYRRPATDTQYFGPGTRLTVL.

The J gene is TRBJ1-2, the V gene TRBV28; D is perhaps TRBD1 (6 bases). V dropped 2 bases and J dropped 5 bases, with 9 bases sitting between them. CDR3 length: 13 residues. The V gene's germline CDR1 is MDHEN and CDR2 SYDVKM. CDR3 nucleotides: TGTGCCAGCAGTTTACAGGGGAGGTATGGCTACACCTTC. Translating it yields CASSLQGRYGYTF.

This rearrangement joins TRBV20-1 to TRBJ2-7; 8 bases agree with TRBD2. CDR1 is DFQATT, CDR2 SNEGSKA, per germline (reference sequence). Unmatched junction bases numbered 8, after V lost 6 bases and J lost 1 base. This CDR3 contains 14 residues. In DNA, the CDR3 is TGCAGTGCCCGCGCCGTAGCGGGATCCTACGAGCAGTACTTC. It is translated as CSARAVAGSYEQYF.

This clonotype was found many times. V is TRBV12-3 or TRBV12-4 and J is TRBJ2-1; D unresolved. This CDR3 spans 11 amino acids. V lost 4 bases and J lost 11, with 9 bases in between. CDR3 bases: TGTGCCAGCAGTTCTACGTTTAAGCAGTTCTTC. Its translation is CASSSTFKQFF.

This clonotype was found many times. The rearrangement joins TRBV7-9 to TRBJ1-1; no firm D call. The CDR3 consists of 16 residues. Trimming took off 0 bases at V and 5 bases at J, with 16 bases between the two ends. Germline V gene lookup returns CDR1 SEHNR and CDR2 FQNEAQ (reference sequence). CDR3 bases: TGTGCCAGCAGCTTAGCCCGTCCGGTGGTTAGAACTGAAGCTTTCTTT. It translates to CASSLARPVVRTEAFF.

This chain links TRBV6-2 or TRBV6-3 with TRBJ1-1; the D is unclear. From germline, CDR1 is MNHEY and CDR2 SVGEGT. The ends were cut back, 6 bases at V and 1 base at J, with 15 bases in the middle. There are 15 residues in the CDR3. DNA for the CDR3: TGTGCCAGCAGCACAAACCGGCAGAAGAACACTGAAGCTTTCTTT. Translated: CASSTNRQKNTEAFF.

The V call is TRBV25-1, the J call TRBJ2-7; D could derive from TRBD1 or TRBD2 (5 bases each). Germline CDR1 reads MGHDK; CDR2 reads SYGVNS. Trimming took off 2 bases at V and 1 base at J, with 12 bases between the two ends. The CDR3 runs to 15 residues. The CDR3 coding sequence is TGTGCCAGCAGTGAACCGGGACCTTCGTCCTACGAGCAGTACTTC. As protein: CASSEPGPSSYEQYF.

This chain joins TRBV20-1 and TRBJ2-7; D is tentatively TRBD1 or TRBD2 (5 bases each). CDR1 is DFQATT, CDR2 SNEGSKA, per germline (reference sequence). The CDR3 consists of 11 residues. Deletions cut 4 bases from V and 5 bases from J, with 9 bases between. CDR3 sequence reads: CSATQGDEQYF. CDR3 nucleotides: TGCAGTGCTACCCAGGGAGACGAGCAGTACTTC.

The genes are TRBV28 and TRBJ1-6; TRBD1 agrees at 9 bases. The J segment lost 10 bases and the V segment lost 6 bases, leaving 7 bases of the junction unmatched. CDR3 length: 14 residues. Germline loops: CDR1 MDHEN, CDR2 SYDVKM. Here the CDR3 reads CASRLRDRVSPLHF. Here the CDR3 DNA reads TGTGCCAGCAGGCTCCGGGACAGGGTCTCACCCCTCCACTTT.

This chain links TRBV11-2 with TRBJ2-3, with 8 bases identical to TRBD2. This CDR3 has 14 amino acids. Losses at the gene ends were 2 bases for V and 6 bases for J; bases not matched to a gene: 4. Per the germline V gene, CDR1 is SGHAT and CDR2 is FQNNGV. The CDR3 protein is CASSLTSGWDTQYF. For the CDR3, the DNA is TGTGCCAGCAGCTTAACTAGCGGTTGGGATACGCAGTATTTT.

The CDR3 loop reads CASSSSSAGGPADTQYF. In DNA form, the CDR3 reads TGTGCCAGCAGCTCCAGCTCAGCGGGAGGGCCCGCAGATACGCAGTATTTT. The V call is TRBV7-2, the J call TRBJ2-3, with 10 bases lining up with TRBD2. The trim removed 4 bases at V and 4 bases at J, leaving 11 bases unmatched. Germline V CDR1 and CDR2: SGHTA, FQGNSA. This CDR3 has 17 amino acids. Full variable domain (outside the CDR3, taken from reference TRBV7-2 and TRBJ2-3): GAGVSQSPSNKVTEKGKDVELRCDPISGHTALYWYRQSLGQGLEFLIYFQGNSAPDKSGLPSDRFSAERTGGSVSTLTIQRTQQEDSAVYLCASSSSSAGGPADTQYFGPGTRLTVL.

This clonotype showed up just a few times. The CDR3 is CASSEKAGGDVYEQYF. CDR3 nucleotide sequence: TGTGCCAGCAGCGAAAAAGCAGGGGGCGACGTTTACGAGCAGTACTTC. The chain links TRBV11-2 to TRBJ2-7; 8 positions match TRBD1. V dropped 5 bases and J dropped 4; count of bases not matched to a gene: 13. CDR3 length: 16 residues. From germline, CDR1 is SGHAT and CDR2 FQNNGV.

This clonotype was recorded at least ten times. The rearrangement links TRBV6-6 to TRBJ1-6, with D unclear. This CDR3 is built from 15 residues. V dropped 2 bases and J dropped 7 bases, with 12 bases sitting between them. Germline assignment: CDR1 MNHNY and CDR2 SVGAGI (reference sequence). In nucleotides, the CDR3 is TGTGCCAGCAGTTACCCGACATCCGGCAATTCACCCCTCCACTTT. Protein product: CASSYPTSGNSPLHF.

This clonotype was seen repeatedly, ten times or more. The CDR3 coding sequence is TGCAGTGCTAGGGTCGTGACAACAGGTGAAGCTTTCTTT. Translating it yields CSARVVTTGEAFF. The chain couples TRBV20-1 to TRBJ1-1, with D perhaps TRBD1 (5 bases). Germline CDR1 is DFQATT and CDR2 is SNEGSKA (reference sequence). V was pared by 3 bases and J by 7 bases, with 15 bases between. This CDR3 region has 13 residues.

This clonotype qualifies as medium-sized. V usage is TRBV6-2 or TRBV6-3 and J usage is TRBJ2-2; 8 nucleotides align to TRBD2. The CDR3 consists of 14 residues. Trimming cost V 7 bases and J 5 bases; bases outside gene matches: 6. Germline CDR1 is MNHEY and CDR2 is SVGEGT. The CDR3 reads CASNRIAGTGELFF. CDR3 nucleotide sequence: TGTGCCAGCAACCGTATAGCGGGAACCGGGGAGCTGTTTTTT.

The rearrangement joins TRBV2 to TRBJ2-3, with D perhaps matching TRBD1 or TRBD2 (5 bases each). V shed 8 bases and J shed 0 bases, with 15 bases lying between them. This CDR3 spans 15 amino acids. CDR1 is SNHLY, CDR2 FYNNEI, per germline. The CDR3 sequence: CASEGRHTSTDTQYF. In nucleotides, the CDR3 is TGTGCCAGCGAGGGACGTCATACTAGCACAGATACGCAGTATTTT.

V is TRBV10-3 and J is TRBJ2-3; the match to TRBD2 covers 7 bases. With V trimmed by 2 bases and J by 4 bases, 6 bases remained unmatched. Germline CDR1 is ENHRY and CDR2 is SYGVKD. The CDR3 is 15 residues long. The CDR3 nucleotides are TGTGCCATCAGTGAGGGTGGTGCGGGGGCAGATACGCAGTATTTT. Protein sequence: CAISEGGAGADTQYF.

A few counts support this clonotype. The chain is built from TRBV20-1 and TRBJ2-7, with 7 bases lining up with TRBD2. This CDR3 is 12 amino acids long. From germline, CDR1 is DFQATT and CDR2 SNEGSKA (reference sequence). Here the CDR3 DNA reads TGCAGCCCCTATGTGGGAGGGTACGAGCAGTACTTC. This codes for CSPYVGGYEQYF.

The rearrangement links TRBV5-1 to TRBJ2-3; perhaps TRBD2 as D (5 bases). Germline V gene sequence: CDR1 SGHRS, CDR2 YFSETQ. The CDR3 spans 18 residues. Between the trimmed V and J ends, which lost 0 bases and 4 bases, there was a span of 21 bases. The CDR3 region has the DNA TGCGCCAGCAGCTTGGGAAGTGTCGTGGAGGTACTCCCAGATACGCAGTATTTT. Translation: CASSLGSVVEVLPDTQYF.

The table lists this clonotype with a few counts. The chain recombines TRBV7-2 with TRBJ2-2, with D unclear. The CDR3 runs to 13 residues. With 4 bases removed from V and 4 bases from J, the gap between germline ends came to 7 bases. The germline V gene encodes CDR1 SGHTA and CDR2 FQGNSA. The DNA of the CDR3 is TGTGCCAGCAGCTCGTCCCTCACCGGGGAGCTGTTTTTT. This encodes CASSSSLTGELFF.